The T cell receptor (beta chain) under discussion was sequenced for a study of blood T cell repertoires in COVID-19. Background on the study: Acute and convalescent COVID-19 samples came from the United States, Italy and Spain.

CDR3 length: 12 amino acids. Trimming pared 5 bases from V and 4 bases from J, leaving 6 bases between. CDR1 PRHDT and CDR2 FYEKMQ come from the germline V gene (reference sequence). The authors' processing: How many nucleated cells were present was estimated from reference gene primer amplification. Libraries were prepared by immunoSEQ multiplex PCR; TCRdb keeps only in-frame clonotypes and omits some of them. Clonal size and the V and J genes are those of that table, whereas D and trimming came from the DNA. The table includes more than 60,000 clones, approximately 87% detected once. The TCR originated in a man aged 55 to 70 with acute or convalescent COVID-19. This chain connects TRBV13 to TRBJ1-5; possible D gene TRBD1, 6 bases. Material for sequencing was peripheral blood. As DNA, the CDR3 is TGTGCCAGCAGCCAGGGGAATCAGCCCCAGCATTTT. Its protein product is CASSQGNQPQHF.